These 19 T cell receptor beta chains share one sample of origin, sequenced in a study of T cells after yellow fever vaccination. TCRdb re-called the 5' RACE reads through MiXCR, storing one row per CDR3 protein. The data show some 390,000 distinct CDR3 sequences, with about 6% seen just once and 15% held by the top ten. Specimen: PBMCs, collected 5 days after the yellow fever booster vaccination. All receptors derive from a man younger than 40 who received the YFV17D yellow fever vaccine.

V is TRBV11-2 and J is TRBJ2-5; D uncertain. The germline V gene encodes CDR1 SGHAT and CDR2 FQNNGV. The CDR3 length is 13 residues. V was trimmed by 5 bases and J by 1 base, leaving 8 bases between them. CDR3 sequence: CASSRPGQETQYF. CDR3 DNA: TGTGCCAGCAGCCGTCCCGGCCAAGAGACCCAGTACTTC. Using reference TRBV11-2 and TRBJ2-5 for the parts outside the CDR3, the full variable domain is EAGVAQSPRYKIIEKRQSVAFWCNPISGHATLYWYQQILGQGPKLLIQFQNNGVVDDSQLPKDRFSAERLKGVDSTLKIQPAKLEDSAVYLCASSRPGQETQYFGPGTRLLVL.

The V call is TRBV10-3, the J call TRBJ2-5; no clear D. The V and J ends lost 11 bases and 1 base respectively, with 11 bases between them. CDR1 and CDR2 from the germline V gene are ENHRY and SYGVKD. The CDR3 sequence is 12 residues long. This CDR3 reads CAAGELQETQYF. The CDR3 DNA follows: TGTGCCGCTGGGGAACTCCAAGAGACCCAGTACTTC.

The chain has TRBV7-6 and TRBJ2-5; 8 nucleotides match TRBD2. CDR1 SGHVS and CDR2 FNYEAQ come from the germline V gene. V was pared by 5 bases and J by 0 bases, with 11 bases of the junction left unmatched. CDR3 size: 17 residues. In nucleotides, the CDR3 is TGTGCCAGCAGCCTCCTGGGGGTAGCGGGGAACCAAGAGACCCAGTACTTC. As protein: CASSLLGVAGNQETQYF.

This clonotype has just a few counts. This rearrangement joins TRBV20-1 to TRBJ2-1; TRBD2 might be the D (6 bases). V dropped 5 bases and J dropped 0 bases, with 14 bases sitting between them. Germline CDR1 reads DFQATT; CDR2 reads SNEGSKA (reference sequence). The length of the CDR3 is 15 residues. CDR3 region: CSARRDPSSYNEQFF. The DNA for the CDR3 is TGCAGTGCTCGGCGGGACCCAAGCTCCTACAATGAGCAGTTCTTC.

This clonotype was picked up many times. The chain employs TRBV12-3 or TRBV12-4 and TRBJ1-2; possibly TRBD1 for D (6 bases). V lost 6 bases, J lost 4 bases, and 18 bases lay in between. The CDR3 extends over 15 amino acids. The DNA for the CDR3 is TGTGCCAGCAGCTTGGGGGGACAAAAGTTCTATGGCTACACCTTC. Translated: CASSLGGQKFYGYTF.

This clonotype has at least ten counts. This chain links TRBV4-3 with TRBJ2-6; D is unresolved. V was shortened by 0 bases and J by 4 bases, with 19 bases between the two germline ends. This CDR3 spans 19 amino acids. Per the germline V gene, CDR1 is LGHNA and CDR2 is YSLEER. This CDR3 reads CASSQDPPQGFSGANVLTF. CDR3 nucleotide sequence: TGCGCCAGCAGCCAAGATCCACCCCAAGGGTTTTCCGGGGCCAACGTCCTGACTTTC.

The gene calls are TRBV27 and TRBJ2-1; 8 bases match TRBD2. There are 17 residues in the CDR3. The trim removed 5 bases at V and 0 bases at J, leaving 9 bases unmatched. From germline, CDR1 is MNHEY and CDR2 SMNVEV (reference sequence). CDR3 in amino acids: CASSLSPGLASYNEQFF. CDR3 nucleotides: TGTGCCAGCAGTCTCTCCCCCGGACTAGCCTCCTACAATGAGCAGTTCTTC.

The chain uses TRBV10-3 and TRBJ2-3, with TRBD1 matching 7 bases. Germline V gene data show CDR1 as ENHRY and CDR2 as SYGVKD. J gave up 0 bases and V 5 bases, and 2 bases lay outside the gene matches. The CDR3 runs to 14 residues. CDR3 sequence reads: CAISWDSSTDTQYF. CDR3 coding DNA: TGTGCCATCAGTTGGGACAGTAGCACAGATACGCAGTATTTT.

This clonotype has a handful of counts. This chain connects TRBV9 to TRBJ2-1; perhaps TRBD2 as D (7 bases). Germline V lookup: CDR1 SGDLS, CDR2 YYNGEE. V was cut by 3 bases and J by 0 bases, with 16 bases left in between. The CDR3 sequence is 17 residues long. CDR3 coding DNA: TGTGCCAGCAGCGGAGGGGGGGGGGCGAGCTCCTACAATGAGCAGTTCTTC. Translation gives CASSGGGGASSYNEQFF.

There are a few counts of this clonotype. This sequence joins TRBV24-1 and TRBJ2-6; D tentatively fits TRBD1 or TRBD2 (5 bases each). CDR1 is KGHDR, CDR2 SFDVKD, per germline. CDR3 size: 17 residues. The V end was cut by 4 bases, the J end by 3 bases, with 15 bases between. In DNA form, the CDR3 reads TGTGCCACCAGTGACCCCGGGGCCGACGGTGGGGCCAACGTCCTGACTTTC. It encodes CATSDPGADGGANVLTF.

This clonotype was found many times. J is TRBJ2-7 and V is TRBV5-1, with 13 bases identical to TRBD2. The CDR3 runs 15 residues. Germline assignment: CDR1 SGHRS and CDR2 YFSETQ. The ends lost 4 bases at V and 5 bases at J; junction bases unmatched: 6. The CDR3 region has the DNA TGCGCCAGCAGCCCTCGGACTAGCGGGAGTGACGAGCAGTACTTC. Translating gives CASSPRTSGSDEQYF.

This clonotype appeared many times. The chain couples TRBV20-1 to TRBJ2-7; 9 nucleotides agree with TRBD2. V lost 6 bases, J lost 1 base, and 13 bases stayed unmatched. Germline assignment: CDR1 DFQATT and CDR2 SNEGSKA (reference sequence). The CDR3 loop spans 16 amino acids. CDR3 amino acids: CSANLAGALTSYEQYF. CDR3 sequence (DNA): TGCAGTGCAAACTTAGCGGGAGCCCTTACATCCTACGAGCAGTACTTC.

The chain uses TRBV14 and TRBJ1-1; 9 bases align to TRBD1. Germline-derived CDR1 and CDR2 are SGHDN and FVKESK. The CDR3 loop spans 16 amino acids. Unmatched junction bases numbered 6, after V lost 0 bases and J lost 4 bases. CDR3 region: CASSQDRDRELTEAFF. The DNA of the CDR3 is TGTGCCAGCAGCCAAGATCGGGACAGGGAGCTCACTGAAGCTTTCTTT.

Ten or more counts support this clonotype. CDR3 nucleotides: TGTGCCAGCAGTCCGGGACAGAGCTCCTACGAGCAGTACTTC. Translated, it gives CASSPGQSSYEQYF. The V and J genes are TRBV12-3 or TRBV12-4 and TRBJ2-7; 7 nucleotides align to TRBD1. The CDR3 consists of 14 residues. The ends lost 5 bases at V and 0 bases at J; junction bases unmatched: 4.

The rearrangement links TRBV29-1 to TRBJ2-1, with 7 bases identical to TRBD1. The trim removed 8 bases at V and 4 bases at J, leaving 11 bases unmatched. The germline CDR1 and CDR2 sequences are SQVTM and ANQGSEA. This CDR3 has 14 residues. For the CDR3, the DNA is TGCAGCTGGTCCAGATCGGACAGGTACAATGAGCAGTTCTTC. This encodes CSWSRSDRYNEQFF.

This clonotype was detected only a few times. The chain uses TRBV6-2 or TRBV6-3 and TRBJ2-1; a possible D gene is TRBD2 (5 bases). V gave up 2 bases and J gave up 6 bases, with 17 bases separating them. The CDR3 contains 16 residues. Per germline, CDR1 MNHEY and CDR2 SVGEGT. CDR3 sequence: CASSYAPLDSINEQFF. The DNA of the CDR3 is TGTGCCAGCAGTTACGCTCCTCTGGACTCCATCAATGAGCAGTTCTTC.

This rearrangement joins TRBV10-3 to TRBJ2-1; D gene ambiguous. Deletions cut 10 bases from V and 12 bases from J, with 16 bases between. The CDR3 spans 11 residues. CDR1 ENHRY and CDR2 SYGVKD come from the germline V gene. CDR3 bases: TGTGCCACAACCTCTACCCGAGGGCAGTTCTTC. As protein: CATTSTRGQFF.

The chain is built from TRBV20-1 and TRBJ2-7; weak D call: TRBD1 (6 bases). V lost 4 bases to trimming and J lost 4 bases, with 17 bases between them. The CDR3 extends over 14 amino acids. CDR1 DFQATT and CDR2 SNEGSKA come from the germline V gene (reference sequence). The CDR3 protein is CSAMPTGLGYEQYF. Written as DNA, the CDR3 is TGCAGTGCTATGCCGACAGGCCTTGGATACGAGCAGTACTTC.

This clonotype was detected only a few times. CDR3 nucleotide sequence: TGTGCCAGCAGACGGGACAGGGGAGATGGCTACACCTTC. Translating it yields CASRRDRGDGYTF. The chain carries TRBV6-2 or TRBV6-3 and TRBJ1-2; TRBD1 matches at 10 bases. V lost 6 bases and J lost 6; bases outside the gene matches: 4. Per germline, CDR1 MNHEY and CDR2 SVGEGT. The CDR3 is 13 amino acids.